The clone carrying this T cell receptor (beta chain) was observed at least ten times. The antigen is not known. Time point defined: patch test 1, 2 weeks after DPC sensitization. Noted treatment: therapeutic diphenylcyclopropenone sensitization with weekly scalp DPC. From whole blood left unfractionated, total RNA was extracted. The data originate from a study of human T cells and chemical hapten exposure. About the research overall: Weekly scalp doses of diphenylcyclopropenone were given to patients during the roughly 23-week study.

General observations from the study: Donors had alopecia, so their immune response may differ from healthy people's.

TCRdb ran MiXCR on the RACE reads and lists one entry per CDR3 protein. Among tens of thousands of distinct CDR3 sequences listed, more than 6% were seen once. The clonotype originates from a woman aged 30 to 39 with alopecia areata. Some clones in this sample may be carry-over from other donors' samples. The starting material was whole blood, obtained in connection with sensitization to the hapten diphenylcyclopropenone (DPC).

The CDR3 loop reads CAIRGDMETEAFF. Here the CDR3 DNA reads TGTGCCATTCGGGGGGATATGGAGACTGAAGCTTTCTTT. The rearrangement uses TRBV7-2 and TRBJ1-1, with D perhaps TRBD1 (5 bases). With 10 bases removed from V and 5 bases from J, the gap between germline ends came to 17 bases. CDR3 length: 13 amino acids. Germline V gives CDR1 SGHTA, CDR2 FQGNSA. Full variable domain (rest looked up from reference TRBV7-2 and TRBJ1-1): GAGVSQSPSNKVTEKGKDVELRCDPISGHTALYWYRQSLGQGLEFLIYFQGNSAPDKSGLPSDRFSAERTGGSVSTLTIQRTQQEDSAVYLCAIRGDMETEAFFGQGTRLTVV.